The 21 T cell receptor beta chains below were found in one sample sequenced in a study of PD-L1 blockade in urothelial cancer. Time point: pretreatment peripheral blood. Here immunoSEQ multiplex PCR was the method, and the copy in TCRdb shows in-frame clones only, minus some. This table has around 45,000 clones, approximately 78% appearing once. The material sequenced was PBMCs, taken around atezolizumab (anti-PD-L1) treatment. All receptors come from a man between 45 and 60 years old with urothelial cancer.

This clone was counted a few times. The gene calls are TRBV10-1 and TRBJ1-6; TRBD1 might be the D (5 bases). Trimming shortened V by 4 bases and J by 12 bases, and 13 bases separated the two germline ends. CDR1 and CDR2 (germline): WNHNN, SYGVQD (reference sequence). This CDR3 contains 13 residues. Here the CDR3 DNA reads TGCGCCAGCAGTGTATCTGACAGAGAACCCCTCCACTTT. This encodes CASSVSDREPLHF.

The gene calls are TRBV9 and TRBJ1-1; no clear D gene. Germline CDR1 reads SGDLS; CDR2 reads YYNGEE. This CDR3 is 15 amino acids long. V was clipped by 0 bases and J by 0 bases, with 9 bases between them. CDR3 nucleotide sequence: TGTGCCAGCAGCGTAGAACCAGTCATGAACACTGAAGCTTTCTTT. This sequence encodes CASSVEPVMNTEAFF.

The chain uses TRBV7-9 and TRBJ2-3, with D tentatively TRBD1 (7 bases). The CDR3 loop spans 15 amino acids. The germline CDR1 and CDR2 sequences are SEHNR and FQNEAQ (reference sequence). V was trimmed by 5 bases and J by 6 bases, leaving 18 bases between them. The CDR3 DNA reads TGTGCCAGCAGCAGGACGGAGGGGGCGGGCGATACGCAGTATTTT. Its translation: CASSRTEGAGDTQYF.

The chain is built from TRBV2 and TRBJ1-4; D is perhaps TRBD1 (5 bases). Trimming removed 6 bases from V and 4 bases from J, with 12 bases in between. Germline CDR1 reads SNHLY; CDR2 reads FYNNEI. The CDR3 loop spans 14 amino acids. In DNA, the CDR3 is TGTGCCAGCAGACACGACAGTTTTAATGAAAAACTGTTTTTT. This gives the protein CASRHDSFNEKLFF.

This chain's CDR3 is CASSLSGGVETQYF. The CDR3 DNA reads TGTGCCAGCAGCTTAAGCGGGGGCGTGGAGACCCAGTACTTC. This chain joins TRBV7-6 and TRBJ2-5, with 8 nucleotides matching TRBD2. Germline lookup yields CDR1 SGHVS and CDR2 FNYEAQ. This CDR3 comprises 14 residues. The ends lost 2 bases at V and 5 bases at J; junction bases unmatched: 4.

The V and J genes are TRBV18 and TRBJ2-7; TRBD1 matches 8 bases. This CDR3 spans 13 amino acids. The V and J ends lost 6 bases and 3 bases, in that order; junction bases with no gene match: 4. Germline values: CDR1 KGHSH, CDR2 LQKENI. Written as DNA, the CDR3 is TGTGCCAGCTCCCGTGGACAGGGCTACGAGCAGTACGTC. Its translation is CASSRGQGYEQYV.

The genes are TRBV19 and TRBJ1-1; D may be TRBD1 (6 bases). The germline gives CDR1 LNHDA, CDR2 SQIVND (reference sequence). The CDR3 contains 18 residues. V shed 3 bases and J shed 0 bases, with 20 bases lying between them. CDR3 protein: CASSMPLGRGLMNTEAFF. The CDR3 nucleotides are TGTGCCAGTAGTATGCCTCTCGGCAGGGGACTAATGAACACTGAAGCTTTCTTT. Complete variable domain (other parts from reference TRBV19 and TRBJ1-1): DGGITQSPKYLFRKEGQNVTLSCEQNLNHDAMYWYRQDPGQGLRLIYYSQIVNDFQKGDIAEGYSVSREKKESFPLTVTSAQKNPTAFYLCASSMPLGRGLMNTEAFFGQGTRLTVV.

V gene TRBV18 combines with J gene TRBJ2-3; the D is unclear. The CDR3 totals 12 residues. Between the trimmed V and J ends, which lost 3 bases and 3 bases, there was a span of 4 bases. In germline, CDR1 is KGHSH, CDR2 LQKENI. The CDR3 DNA reads TGTGCCAGCTCACCTACTACAGATACGCAGTATTTT. Protein: CASSPTTDTQYF.

Only a few counts were recorded for this clone. The genes are TRBV5-4 and TRBJ2-5; the match to TRBD2 covers 16 bases. V was clipped by 3 bases and J by 5 bases; unmatched bases: 7. Germline CDR1 reads SGHNT; CDR2 reads YYREEE (reference sequence). CDR3 length: 17 residues. In nucleotides, the CDR3 is TGTGCCAGCAGCTCGGGGACTAGCGGGAGGGCCAGGGAGACCCAGTACTTC. Translation gives CASSSGTSGRARETQYF.

V and J are TRBV6-5 and TRBJ2-7, with D uncertain. The ends were cut back, 2 bases at V and 3 bases at J, with 8 bases in the middle. CDR3 length: 13 residues. Per germline, CDR1 MNHEY and CDR2 SVGAGI. The CDR3 region is CASSYGSFYEQYF. In nucleotides, the CDR3 is TGTGCCAGCAGTTACGGCAGTTTCTACGAGCAGTACTTC.

The rearrangement joins TRBV6-5 to TRBJ1-1, with D uncertain. Germline CDR1 is MNHEY and CDR2 is SVGAGI. The CDR3 contains 15 residues. V was cut by 3 bases and J by 1 base, with 12 bases left in between. CDR3 loop: CASSYGGFPNTEAFF. Written as DNA, the CDR3 is TGTGCCAGCAGTTATGGCGGTTTTCCGAACACTGAAGCTTTCTTT.

V usage is TRBV5-1 and J usage is TRBJ1-2, with D perhaps matching TRBD1 (5 bases). Germline CDR1 and CDR2: SGHRS and YFSETQ. Trimming stripped 0 bases from V and 2 bases from J, with 5 bases between. The CDR3 is 13 amino acids. The CDR3 protein is CASSLGQNYGYTF. CDR3 nucleotides: TGCGCCAGCAGCTTGGGACAGAACTATGGCTACACCTTC. Using reference TRBV5-1 and TRBJ1-2 for the parts outside the CDR3, the full variable domain is KAGVTQTPRYLIKTRGQQVTLSCSPISGHRSVSWYQQTPGQGLQFLFEYFSETQRNKGNFPGRFSGRQFSNSRSEMNVSTLELGDSALYLCASSLGQNYGYTFGSGTRLTVV.

V is TRBV19 and J is TRBJ1-5; D is possibly TRBD1 (5 bases). V was clipped by 11 bases and J by 6 bases, with 20 bases between them. CDR1 LNHDA and CDR2 SQIVND come from the germline V gene (reference sequence). The CDR3 is 14 residues long. CDR3 residues: CAGSRQGFFQPQHF. For the CDR3, the DNA is TGTGCCGGAAGCCGGCAGGGTTTTTTTCAGCCCCAGCATTTT. The whole variable domain, filled in from reference TRBV19 and TRBJ1-5, reads DGGITQSPKYLFRKEGQNVTLSCEQNLNHDAMYWYRQDPGQGLRLIYYSQIVNDFQKGDIAEGYSVSREKKESFPLTVTSAQKNPTAFYLCAGSRQGFFQPQHFGDGTRLSIL.

The chain has TRBV7-8 and TRBJ2-5; perhaps TRBD2 as D (7 bases). The germline CDR1 and CDR2 sequences are SGHVS and FQNEAQ. Trimming removed 2 bases from V and 4 bases from J, with 14 bases in between. The CDR3 runs to 15 residues. CDR3: CASSLNRGGLETQYF. The DNA of the CDR3 is TGTGCCAGCAGCTTAAATAGGGGGGGATTAGAGACCCAGTACTTC.

J is TRBJ2-2 and V is TRBV7-2; D call uncertain. V was pared by 7 bases and J by 9 bases, with 15 bases between. There are 13 residues in the CDR3. Germline V lookup: CDR1 SGHTA, CDR2 FQGNSA. CDR3 DNA: TGTGCCAGCACCCTTCCAGGTCGTCGGGAGCTGTTTTTT. Translated, it gives CASTLPGRRELFF. Combining the CDR3 with reference TRBV7-2 and TRBJ2-2 gives the whole variable domain GAGVSQSPSNKVTEKGKDVELRCDPISGHTALYWYRQSLGQGLEFLIYFQGNSAPDKSGLPSDRFSAERTGGSVSTLTIQRTQQEDSAVYLCASTLPGRRELFFGEGSRLTVL.

The chain has TRBV29-1 and TRBJ1-2, with a tentative D call TRBD1 (6 bases). Trimming shortened V by 0 bases and J by 0 bases, and 14 bases separated the two germline ends. CDR1 and CDR2 from the germline V gene are SQVTM and ANQGSEA. The CDR3 runs 16 residues. As DNA, the CDR3 is TGCAGCGTTGAAGATTGGGAGGGGGAAGCTAACTATGGCTACACCTTC. Protein sequence: CSVEDWEGEANYGYTF. Drawing the rest from reference TRBV29-1 and TRBJ1-2, the complete variable domain is SAVISQKPSRDICQRGTSLTIQCQVDSQVTMMFWYRQQPGQSLTLIATANQGSEATYESGFVIDKFPISRPNLTFSTLTVSNMSPEDSSIYLCSVEDWEGEANYGYTFGSGTRLTVV.

This chain uses TRBV27 with TRBJ2-5; the D gene is possibly TRBD1 (5 bases). Germline loops: CDR1 MNHEY, CDR2 SMNVEV (reference sequence). V dropped 6 bases and J dropped 1 base, with 21 bases sitting between them. The CDR3 has 17 residues. The chain's CDR3 is CASRTLRQNAVQETQYF. CDR3 DNA: TGTGCCAGCAGGACTCTAAGACAGAATGCCGTCCAAGAGACCCAGTACTTC.

The gene calls are TRBV18 and TRBJ2-3, with 8 bases aligning to TRBD2. The CDR3 runs to 16 residues. CDR1 and CDR2 (germline): KGHSH, LQKENI. V lost 0 bases to trimming and J lost 6 bases; unmatched junction nucleotides: 8. The DNA for the CDR3 is TGTGCCAGCTCACCACCGTTGGCGGGAGGTGGGGATACGCAGTATTTT. It is translated as CASSPPLAGGGDTQYF.

This clone was seen just once. The chain links TRBV7-8 to TRBJ2-7; 11 bases fit TRBD2. The V gene's germline CDR1 is SGHVS and CDR2 FQNEAQ. With V trimmed by 6 bases and J by 2 bases, 6 bases remained unmatched. The CDR3 is 15 amino acids. The CDR3 DNA follows: TGTGCCAGCAGAAACCTAGCGGGAGGTACCTACGAGCAGTACTTC. Protein: CASRNLAGGTYEQYF.

V usage is TRBV27 and J usage is TRBJ1-2, with 8 bases that match TRBD1. The J segment lost 7 bases and the V segment lost 2 bases, leaving 15 bases of the junction unmatched. This CDR3 contains 17 residues. Germline V gene data show CDR1 as MNHEY and CDR2 as SMNVEV (reference sequence). The CDR3 sequence: CASSLDRGRQGAVGYTF. The CDR3, as DNA: TGTGCCAGCAGTTTAGATCGGGGGCGGCAGGGGGCTGTTGGCTACACCTTC.

A word on this clone: This same CDR3 is encoded by further DNA sequences in the sample. The chain has TRBV2 and TRBJ1-3, with 9 bases that match TRBD1. V was pared by 5 bases and J by 1 base, with 3 bases of the junction left unmatched. Per germline, CDR1 SNHLY and CDR2 FYNNEI. The CDR3 is made up of 15 amino acids. CDR3 sequence: CASSPDRGSGNTIYF. Here the CDR3 DNA reads TGTGCCAGCAGTCCGGACAGGGGATCTGGAAACACCATATATTTT. Filled out from reference TRBV2 and TRBJ1-3, the complete variable domain reads EPEVTQTPSHQVTQMGQEVILRCVPISNHLYFYWYRQILGQKVEFLVSFYNNEISEKSEIFDDQFSVERPDGSNFTLKIRSTKLEDSAMYFCASSPDRGSGNTIYFGEGSWLTVV.